This T cell receptor beta chain is from a study of control samples from healthy donors and cancer patients. CDR1 and CDR2 from the germline V gene are SNHLY and FYNNEI. The length of the CDR3 is 16 residues. The trim removed 3 bases at V and 5 bases at J, leaving 10 bases unmatched. The assay was immunoSEQ multiplex PCR, and TCRdb's table has in-frame clones only and misses some. The data show around 250,000 clones, with about four fifths seen just once and 13% held by the top ten. The sequencing input was PBMCs. This chain links TRBV2 with TRBJ1-1; 9 bases are a match to TRBD1. The sequence came from a woman in her fifties or sixties with lung cancer. This CDR3 reads CASSDFGTGLGTEAFF. CDR3 coding DNA: TGTGCCAGCAGTGATTTCGGGACAGGGTTGGGGACTGAAGCTTTCTTT.